This TCR beta chain was recorded in a study of T cell clonality in common variable immunodeficiency. By share of the sample, this clone is medium-sized. Its antigen is still unknown. The study's findings and limits: Reportedly, TCR beta sequences from common variable immunodeficiency showed fewer deletions and N-nucleotide insertions.

The method was immunoSEQ multiplex PCR; TCRdb's version includes in-frame clones alone and lacks a portion of them. Observed in the sample are roughly 25,000 clones, none of them singletons. Sequencing was performed on peripheral blood mononuclear cells. This receptor was obtained from a human donor with common variable immunodeficiency.

This chain's CDR3 is CASSFLAAGNQPQHF. The DNA read from the CDR3 is TGTGCCAGCAGTTTTCTGGCGGCGGGCAATCAGCCC. The chain employs TRBV28 and TRBJ1-5; no clear D gene. The sequenced fragment ends 3 residues before the CDR3 boundary, so the rest is inferred from the germline J gene. The CDR3 is 15 amino acids. The V gene lost 3 bases and the J gene lost 2 bases, with 11 bases spanning the gap. Germline CDR1 MDHEN, CDR2 SYDVKM.